The entry below describes one T cell receptor (beta chain). This clonotype has more than one count but fewer than ten. Its antigen is currently not known. Base qualities are not recorded, but no much larger clone differs from it by a single base. This entry is derived from a study of T cells in Graves' hyperthyroidism and ophthalmopathy (dated by TCRdb to the late 2010s). For the wider study: Peripheral blood samples were taken at the time of initial diagnosis, prior to any treatment. A discovery cohort of about a hundred patients, 43 with Graves' ophthalmopathy and over 55 with stable Graves' hyperthyroidism, was used to find distinguishing TCR V-J signatures. An independent validation cohort of under 20 hyperthyroidism patients and 17 patients who later progressed to ophthalmopathy tested prospective prediction of ophthalmopathy. The roughly 94 discovery patients were randomly divided into training and test sets at a 7:3 ratio. Thyroid tissue and blood T-cell repertoires from six Graves' hyperthyroidism patients were also compared in the study. After blood sampling, hyperthyroidism patients were treated with methimazole at a starting dose of 30 mg daily, and ophthalmopathy patients were treated with high-dose intravenous methylprednisolone. The paper reports TCR Vbeta CDR3 sequencing of fewer than 150 peripheral blood samples: 43 ophthalmopathy, 70 to 85 hyperthyroidism and approximately 17 progressor patients. Points the paper makes about the study in general: In validation, progression to ophthalmopathy was predicted by the model with 70.59% sensitivity and 72.22% specificity, a median of 6.5 months before onset. Most expanded thyroid clonotypes (frequency above 0.001) were also found in blood, which suggests that blood repertoires may mirror thyroid immune responses. Sample size was not statistically predetermined, and investigators were not blinded to group allocation. Ophthalmopathy was separated from stable hyperthyroidism by a 13 V-J signature model, with about 88% sensitivity and just over 81% specificity obtained in cross-validation and 80%/75% obtained in testing.

A patient counted as having stable Graves' hyperthyroidism if no progression to ophthalmopathy occurred over 18 months of follow-up. Hyperthyroidism patients were newly diagnosed, had a disease duration of under 2 months, and were aged 18 to 65 years. The study excluded patients with uncontrolled infections, other autoimmune diseases, pregnancy or lactation. Diagnoses relied on clinical symptoms, serum thyroxine and TRAb, thyroid ultrasound and orbital computed tomography. Ficoll-Paque density gradient centrifugation was used to isolate PBMCs from under 11 ml of fresh peripheral blood. Total RNA was extracted with Trizol reagent, and quality was checked on an Agilent 2100 Bioanalyzer. TCR beta CDR3 regions were amplified from RNA transcripts. The TCR CDR3 was subjected to a first round of RT-PCR using the HTBI primer set and the Qiagen OneStep RT-PCR kit. Libraries were constructed in a second round of multiplex PCR, after which size selection and purification were carried out. Paired-end sequencing of the libraries was performed with 100 bp reads on an Illumina HiSeq2000. In the original analysis: SOAPnuke was used to process the raw data, with reads discarded if the reads contained adapters or uncalled bases, had a mean Phred below 15, or lacked an exact constant-primer or identifier match. High-quality paired reads were merged using COPE v1.2.5, and each unique nucleotide sequence was defined as a clonotype. Clonotypes were aligned to IMGT TRBV, TRBD and TRBJ reference segments using MiTCR v1.1. The analysis was restricted to V-J combinations with a frequency above 0.0001, which together covered about 99% of the repertoires. A TCS score was defined as the ratio of F50 (clonal expansion) to E x V (chaos), with BLOSUM62-based TCRdist applied between CDR3 peptides within each V-J. Welch's t-statistics and random forest reduced fewer than 600 V-J features to under 15, which were used in a naive Bayes classifier (R e1071). In TCRdb, the public reads were trimmed at Q25 with fastp and aligned with MiXCR, with productive beta chains retained. Each CDR3 protein appears once, grouped with its most common genes and DNA. For this entry, the V and J calls and clone size follow TCRdb and not the study's own pipeline. In all, the sample holds around 440,000 distinct CDR3 sequences, and more than 15% of those were seen once. Just under 8% of the sample is held by the ten biggest clonotypes.

This receptor was taken from a woman younger than 30 with Graves' hyperthyroidism. The specimen sequenced was blood.

The CDR3: CASSFTGPGELFF. The nucleotide sequence is given as TGCGCCAGCAGCTTCACAGGGCCCGGGGAGCTGTTTTTT. The rearranged chain carries TRBV5-1 and TRBJ2-2; the D segment could be TRBD1, given 6 matching bases. From the cysteine up to the phenylalanine, the CDR3 has a length of 13 residues. Only the CDR3 DNA stays, 39 bases, in frame from base 1. V is clipped by 2 bases and J by 6 bases, and the sequence between their germline boundaries is 8 bases long. CDR1 and CDR2 are drawn from the germline V gene: SGHRS, YFSETQ.